This entry features one TCR beta chain sequence. No antigen is known for it. Within one base of it there is no much larger clone, and no base qualities were kept. The germline V gene (reference sequence) yields SEHNR for CDR1 and FQNEAQ for CDR2. The germline V and J ends show losses of 6 bases and 0 bases respectively, and no gene match explains 4 bases of the junction. Including cysteine and phenylalanine, the CDR3 has 14 amino acids. The entry retains the CDR3 DNA only, 42 bases that are in frame from base 1. The library was generated by the immunoSEQ multiplex PCR assay. TCRdb obtained this table from immuneACCESS and retained in-frame rearrangements with V and J assigned. These tables miss some clones; where compared with another copy, unresolved V genes account for less than half of the shortfall, and the remainder is unexplained. The sample includes 40,000 to 45,000 clones, with roughly 92% observed a single time. The ten largest clones add up to roughly 0.5% of the sample.

These data originate in a study of T cell changes during pregnancy in multiple sclerosis (dated by TCRdb to between 2019 and 2020). About the investigation overall: Changes in the T cell repertoire over the course of pregnancy were examined in this study in women with multiple sclerosis.

This specimen was CD4+ T cells from peripheral blood mononuclear cells, taken in the third trimester of pregnancy. The sequence was collected from a female donor with multiple sclerosis, enrolled in a pregnancy study. The chain was built from TRBV7-9 and TRBJ2-7, and 8 junction bases match TRBD1. The CDR3 region reads CASSRDRSSYEQYF. DNA sequence: TGTGCCAGCAGTCGGGACAGGAGCTCCTACGAGCAGTACTTC.